One and the same sample provided the 14 T cell receptor beta chains below, sequenced in a study of beta chain features in type 1 diabetes. The investigators reverse transcribed all of the isolated RNA, so they sequenced expressed TCRB transcripts. Clones were sequenced by immunoSEQ multiplex PCR, and TCRdb holds only the in-frame ones, with some missing. The sample records 900,000 or so clones, 15% to 20% being singletons. Sequencing was carried out using naive CD4+ T cells from blood. These receptors were obtained from a woman in her late teens or twenties in good health.

This clone was counted a few times. CDR3 residues: CASSPYRDRATEAFF. The CDR3 region has the DNA TGTGCCAGCAGTCCCTACCGGGACCGCGCCACTGAAGCTTTCTTT. The genes are TRBV28 and TRBJ1-1, with D perhaps matching TRBD1 (5 bases). Trimming cost V 5 bases and J 4 bases, with 17 bases left between them. The V gene's germline CDR1 is MDHEN and CDR2 SYDVKM. The CDR3 covers 15 residues.

A few counts support this clone. CDR3 sequence reads: CASSQDRATGELFF. The CDR3 DNA follows: TGCGCCAGCAGCCAAGATCGGGCTACCGGGGAGCTGTTTTTT. V usage is TRBV4-1 and J usage is TRBJ2-2; D not resolved. V lost 0 bases and J 5 bases, leaving 7 bases between the germline ends. The CDR3 sequence is 14 residues long. CDR1 and CDR2 from the germline V gene are MGHRA and YSYEKL.

The V and J genes are TRBV19 and TRBJ1-5; 7 nucleotides align to TRBD1. From germline, CDR1 is LNHDA and CDR2 SQIVND (reference sequence). V shed 4 bases and J 6 bases; nucleotides not matched to a gene: 6. The CDR3 contains 14 residues. As DNA, the CDR3 is TGTGCCAGTAGTACCCGGGACAGCCCTCAGCCCCAGCATTTT. Encoded protein: CASSTRDSPQPQHF.

This clone was found a few times. The J gene is TRBJ1-4, the V gene TRBV5-1; 9 bases fit TRBD1. The V segment lost 2 bases and the J segment 7 bases; nucleotides outside the gene matches: 9. In germline, CDR1 is SGHRS, CDR2 YFSETQ. The CDR3 runs to 16 residues. CDR3 nucleotides: TGCGCCAGCAGCTTAGGACCGGGACAGGGCCTTGAAAAACTGTTTTTT. Translating gives CASSLGPGQGLEKLFF. Filled out from reference TRBV5-1 and TRBJ1-4, the complete variable domain reads KAGVTQTPRYLIKTRGQQVTLSCSPISGHRSVSWYQQTPGQGLQFLFEYFSETQRNKGNFPGRFSGRQFSNSRSEMNVSTLELGDSALYLCASSLGPGQGLEKLFFGSGTQLSVL.

The chain employs TRBV6-5 and TRBJ1-2; no clear D gene. This CDR3 has 13 residues. Germline V gene data show CDR1 as MNHEY and CDR2 as SVGAGI. The V and J ends lost 2 bases and 7 bases respectively, with 11 bases between them. The CDR3 region is CASSYVGSGGYTF. CDR3 nucleotides: TGTGCCAGCAGTTACGTGGGGTCGGGTGGCTACACCTTC.

This clone was detected only a few times. V gene TRBV25-1 combines with J gene TRBJ1-5, with D maybe TRBD1 (5 bases). This CDR3 has 15 amino acids. The germline V gene has CDR1 MGHDK and CDR2 SYGVNS. V shed 10 bases and J shed 4 bases, with 20 bases lying between them. The CDR3 sequence is CAMPGENPGNQPQHF. Written as DNA, the CDR3 is TGTGCCATGCCGGGGGAGAACCCGGGGAATCAGCCCCAGCATTTT.

This clone was counted between two and nine times. Other DNA sequences within the sample encode an identical CDR3. The V gene is TRBV5-1, the J gene TRBJ2-7; TRBD2 matches at 7 bases. The CDR3 runs 14 residues. V lost 0 bases to trimming and J lost 5 bases; unmatched junction nucleotides: 5. Germline assignment: CDR1 SGHRS and CDR2 YFSETQ. The CDR3 spells CASSLVAGVDEQYF. The CDR3 nucleotides read TGCGCCAGCAGCTTGGTGGCGGGAGTGGACGAGCAGTACTTC. The full variable domain, in which reference TRBV5-1 and TRBJ2-7 provide the parts outside the CDR3, is KAGVTQTPRYLIKTRGQQVTLSCSPISGHRSVSWYQQTPGQGLQFLFEYFSETQRNKGNFPGRFSGRQFSNSRSEMNVSTLELGDSALYLCASSLVAGVDEQYFGPGTRLTVT.

This clone turned up a few times. V usage is TRBV10-3 and J usage is TRBJ1-5; a possible D gene is TRBD1 (5 bases). The CDR3 consists of 14 residues. CDR1 is ENHRY, CDR2 SYGVKD, per germline. Trimming removed 3 bases from V and 11 bases from J, with 17 bases in between. The CDR3 is CAISDRDFGVTQHF. The DNA for the CDR3 is TGTGCCATCAGTGACCGGGACTTTGGCGTAACCCAGCATTTT.

This clone was recorded a few times. The rearrangement links TRBV10-3 to TRBJ2-7; the match to TRBD2 covers 14 bases. With 10 bases clipped from V and 2 bases from J, the junction kept 4 bases outside the gene matches. Germline V gene sequence: CDR1 ENHRY, CDR2 SYGVKD. This CDR3 contains 14 residues. The CDR3 DNA is TGTGCCACGGGACTAGCGGGGGCAACCTACGAGCAGTACTTC. Translating gives CATGLAGATYEQYF.

This clone appeared a few times. This chain joins TRBV7-6 and TRBJ2-1, with unresolved D. The V gene's germline CDR1 is SGHVS and CDR2 FNYEAQ. Trimming left V 8 bases short and J 3 bases short, with 17 bases between. The CDR3 totals 15 residues. The CDR3 loop reads CASGWGTTLYNEQFF. In DNA, the CDR3 is TGTGCCAGCGGCTGGGGAACTACTCTCTACAATGAGCAGTTCTTC.

This clone has more than one count but fewer than ten. The V gene is TRBV21-1, the J gene TRBJ2-7; the table's D call, TRBD1, has no DNA check behind it. TRBV21-1 has pseudogene status. The CDR3 totals 15 residues. DNA of the CDR3: TGTGCCACCACAGGAACCCCAATGAGAGGTTACGAGCAGTACTTC. Translation gives CATTGTPMRGYEQYF.

The J gene is TRBJ2-7, the V gene TRBV11-1; TRBD2 matches 10 bases. The CDR3 is made up of 18 amino acids. Trimming took 6 bases from V and 1 from J; bases not matched to a gene: 15. The germline V gene encodes CDR1 SGHAT and CDR2 FQDESV (reference sequence). The DNA of the CDR3 is TGTGCCAGCAGTTACGGGACTAGCGTTAATAGTGGATCCTACGAGCAGTACTTC. Translating gives CASSYGTSVNSGSYEQYF.

This chain connects TRBV6-1 to TRBJ2-7; TRBD2 agrees at 7 bases. V gave up 3 bases and J gave up 3 bases; unmatched junction bases: 8. The CDR3 has 15 residues. Germline assignment: CDR1 MNHNS and CDR2 SASEGT. The CDR3 sequence: CASSDVGTIFYEQYF. In DNA, the CDR3 is TGTGCCAGCAGTGATGTTGGGACTATTTTCTACGAGCAGTACTTC.

A few counts support this clone. The chain carries TRBV28 and TRBJ2-7; 11 bases map to TRBD2. The germline V gene encodes CDR1 MDHEN and CDR2 SYDVKM. Unmatched junction bases numbered 9, after V lost 7 bases and J lost 4 bases. This CDR3 is 15 amino acids long. CDR3 protein: CASTSSGTSGYEQYF. The CDR3 DNA reads as TGTGCCAGCACTTCGTCCGGGACTAGCGGTTACGAGCAGTACTTC.